The clone carrying this T cell receptor beta chain has ten or more counts. Its antigen is undetermined. The data derive from a study of early T cells in non-severe SARS-CoV-2 infection. Overall study: Chains from this unsorted whole-blood bulk RNA could not be paired.

General observations from the study: VDJdb matching, biased toward anti-spike CD8 responses, missed private and CD4 specificities.

The length of the CDR3 is 13 residues. V shed 0 bases and J shed 3 bases, with 5 bases lying between them. CDR1 is WSHSY and CDR2 is SAAADI in the germline V gene. Each single cDNA molecule received a unique molecular identifier. From the 5' RACE reads, TCRdb called clonotypes with MiXCR, one entry per CDR3 protein. The sample contains approximately 47,000 distinct CDR3 sequences, about 6.2% of which appear only once. The clonotype comes from an adult who was a healthcare worker with PCR-confirmed SARS-CoV-2 infection or an uninfected control (not recorded which). The V call is TRBV10-2, the J call TRBJ1-1; no clear D. The material was whole blood, obtained at baseline. CDR3 amino acids: CASSESEYTEAFF. The CDR3 DNA sequence: TGCGCCAGCAGTGAGTCGGAATACACTGAAGCTTTCTTT.